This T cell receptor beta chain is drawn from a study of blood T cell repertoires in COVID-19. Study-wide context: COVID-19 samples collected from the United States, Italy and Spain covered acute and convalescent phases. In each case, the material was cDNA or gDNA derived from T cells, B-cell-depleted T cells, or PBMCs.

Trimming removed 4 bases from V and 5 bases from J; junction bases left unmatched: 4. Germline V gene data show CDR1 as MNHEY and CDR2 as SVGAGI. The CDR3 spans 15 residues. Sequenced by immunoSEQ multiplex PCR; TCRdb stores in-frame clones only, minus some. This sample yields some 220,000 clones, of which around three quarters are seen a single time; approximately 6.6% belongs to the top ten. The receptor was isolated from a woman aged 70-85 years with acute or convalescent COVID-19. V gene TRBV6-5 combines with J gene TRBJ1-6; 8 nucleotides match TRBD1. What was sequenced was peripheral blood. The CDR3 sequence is CASSSPGQDNSPLHF. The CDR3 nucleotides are TGTGCCAGCAGTTCCCCGGGACAGGATAATTCACCCCTCCACTTT.